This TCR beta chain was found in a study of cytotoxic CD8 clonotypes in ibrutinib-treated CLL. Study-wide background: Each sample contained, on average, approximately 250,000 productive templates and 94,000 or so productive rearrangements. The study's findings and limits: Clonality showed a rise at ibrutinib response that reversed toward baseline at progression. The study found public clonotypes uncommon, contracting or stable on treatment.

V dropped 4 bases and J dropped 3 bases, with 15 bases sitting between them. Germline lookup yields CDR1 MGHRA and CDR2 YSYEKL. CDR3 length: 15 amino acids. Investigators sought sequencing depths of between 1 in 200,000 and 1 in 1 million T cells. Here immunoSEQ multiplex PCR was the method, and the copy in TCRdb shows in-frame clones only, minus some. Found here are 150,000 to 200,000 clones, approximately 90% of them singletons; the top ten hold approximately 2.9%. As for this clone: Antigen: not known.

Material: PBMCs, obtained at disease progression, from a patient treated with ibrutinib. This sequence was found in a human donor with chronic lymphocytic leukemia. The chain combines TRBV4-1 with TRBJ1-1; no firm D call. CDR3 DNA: TGCGCCAGCAGCCGGGTAAAGGGTGGGGACACTGAAGCTTTCTTT. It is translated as CASSRVKGGDTEAFF.